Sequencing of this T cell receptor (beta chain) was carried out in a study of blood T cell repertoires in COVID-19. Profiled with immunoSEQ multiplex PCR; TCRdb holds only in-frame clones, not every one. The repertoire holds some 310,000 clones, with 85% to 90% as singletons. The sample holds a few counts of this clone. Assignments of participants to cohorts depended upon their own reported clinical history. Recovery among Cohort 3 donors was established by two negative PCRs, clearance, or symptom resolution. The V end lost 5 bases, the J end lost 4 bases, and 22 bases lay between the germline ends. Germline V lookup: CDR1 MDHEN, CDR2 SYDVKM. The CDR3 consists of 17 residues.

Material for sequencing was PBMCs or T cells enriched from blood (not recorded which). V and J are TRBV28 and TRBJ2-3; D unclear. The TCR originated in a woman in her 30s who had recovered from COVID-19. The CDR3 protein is CASSAGAAGPLADTQYF. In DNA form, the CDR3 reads TGTGCCAGCAGTGCAGGCGCCGCCGGCCCGCTGGCAGATACGCAGTATTTT.